This TCR beta chain is from a study of shared clonotypes between healthy human individuals. Germline V lookup: CDR1 SGHVS, CDR2 FQNEAQ. The CDR3 covers 13 residues. Trimming shortened V by 2 bases and J by 5 bases, and 9 bases separated the two germline ends. Study-wide results and limits: The study found lower generation probabilities in non-shared clonotypes than in those shared by all four donors.

Measured with immunoSEQ multiplex PCR; TCRdb has only the in-frame clones, and not every one. The sample carries around 180,000 clones, approximately 92% recorded once. With regard to this clone: Its antigen remains unidentified.

This chain joins TRBV7-8 and TRBJ1-2; maybe TRBD1 (5 bases). Source material: naive CD4+ T cells sorted from blood. Subset: CD45RA+ positively selected. The TCR sequence derives from a woman in her 30s in good health. CDR3 in amino acids: CASSLQGRYGYTF. Written as DNA, the CDR3 is TGTGCCAGCAGCTTACAGGGCCGGTATGGCTACACCTTC.